This T cell receptor beta chain was retrieved from a study of human T cells and chemical hapten exposure. The overall study: From small differences in pooled library volume came most of the variation in per-sample TCR yields.

Only a few counts were recorded for this clonotype. The antigen is unknown. As to time point: patch test 3, about 24 weeks after DPC sensitization. The treatment was: therapeutic diphenylcyclopropenone sensitization with weekly scalp DPC. For the library, individual cDNA molecules each received unique molecular identifiers. MiXCR, applied by TCRdb to the RACE reads, yields one record per CDR3 protein. The data show approximately 110,000 distinct CDR3 sequences, around 34% seen once. Study-level results: The study found expanded TCRs formed significantly more large CDR3 similarity clusters than controls.

The clonotype originates from a man aged 35 to 55 with alopecia areata. Some clones in this sample may be carry-over from other donors' samples. This specimen was whole blood, taken in connection with sensitization to the hapten diphenylcyclopropenone (DPC).

The CDR3 DNA is TGTGCCAGCAGCCCACAGGGGATTCGCCCTTTCTTT. It codes for CASSPQGIRPFF. The V gene is TRBV11-1, the J gene TRBJ1-1; TRBD1 matches 7 bases. V was pared by 5 bases and J by 12 bases, with 9 bases of the junction left unmatched. Germline V lookup: CDR1 SGHAT, CDR2 FQDESV (reference sequence). The CDR3 length is 12 residues.